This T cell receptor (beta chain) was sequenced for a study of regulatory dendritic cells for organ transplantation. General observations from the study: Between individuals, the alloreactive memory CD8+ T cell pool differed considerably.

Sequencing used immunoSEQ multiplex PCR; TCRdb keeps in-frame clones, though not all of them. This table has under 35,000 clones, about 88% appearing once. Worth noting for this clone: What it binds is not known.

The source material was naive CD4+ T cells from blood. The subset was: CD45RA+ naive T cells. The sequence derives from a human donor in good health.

Here the CDR3 DNA reads TGTGCCAGCAGCTTACCCCGGGACTCCTATGAAAAACTGTTTTTT. Residues: CASSLPRDSYEKLFF. The genes are TRBV7-9 and TRBJ1-4, with D perhaps TRBD1 (5 bases). The CDR3 is made up of 15 amino acids. V was cut by 2 bases and J by 6 bases, with 13 bases left in between. The germline V gene encodes CDR1 SEHNR and CDR2 FQNEAQ (reference sequence).